These 18 T cell receptor beta chains were all obtained from the same sample, sequenced in a study of blood T cell repertoires in COVID-19. Produced via immunoSEQ multiplex PCR; TCRdb's table is partial and in-frame only. The table lists about 210,000 clones, 84% of them singletons. The sequencing input was peripheral blood. The origin of the receptors is an elderly woman with COVID-19, enrolled during active disease.

The rearrangement links TRBV2 to TRBJ1-2; no definite D call. This CDR3 spans 11 amino acids. V was cut by 8 bases and J by 4 bases, with 8 bases left in between. The germline V gene has CDR1 SNHLY and CDR2 FYNNEI. This chain's CDR3 is CASGLGYGYTF. The CDR3 nucleotides read TGTGCCAGCGGACTCGGCTATGGCTACACCTTC.

A single count supports this clone. The V and J genes are TRBV5-1 and TRBJ2-5; 8 positions match TRBD1. The V gene end was trimmed by 3 bases and the J gene end by 1 base; junction bases not matched to a gene: 2. This CDR3 has 14 amino acids. CDR1 SGHRS and CDR2 YFSETQ come from the germline V gene. The CDR3 region has the DNA TGCGCCAGCAGCTGGGGGACAGGCCAAGAGACCCAGTACTTC. Translated: CASSWGTGQETQYF.

This clone has more than one count but fewer than ten. The V and J genes are TRBV12-3 or TRBV12-4 and TRBJ1-6, with 11 bases lining up with TRBD1. J was trimmed by 10 bases and V by 6 bases; bases with no gene match: 2. This CDR3 spans 13 amino acids. The CDR3 reads CASRGQGDSPLHF. CDR3 in DNA: TGTGCCAGCAGGGGACAGGGGGACTCACCCCTCCACTTT.

This clone was recorded only once. The chain employs TRBV19 and TRBJ2-4; maybe TRBD1 (6 bases). This CDR3 is 16 amino acids long. The V gene's germline CDR1 is LNHDA and CDR2 SQIVND (reference sequence). V was cut by 5 bases and J by 0 bases, with 14 bases left in between. CDR3 amino acids: CASSVAGVIAKNIQYF. For the CDR3, the DNA is TGTGCCAGTAGTGTTGCAGGGGTTATAGCCAAAAACATTCAGTACTTC.

The V and J genes are TRBV2 and TRBJ2-2; D is possibly TRBD1 (5 bases). Germline-derived CDR1 and CDR2 are SNHLY and FYNNEI. This CDR3 has 15 residues. With 5 bases removed from V and 0 bases from J, the gap between germline ends came to 10 bases. The DNA of the CDR3 is TGTGCCAGCAGTTCCAGGGCTACGAACACCGGGGAGCTGTTTTTT. It encodes CASSSRATNTGELFF.

The rearrangement uses TRBV12-3 or TRBV12-4 and TRBJ1-3; D unclear. The CDR3 spans 12 residues. Trimming pared 5 bases from V and 7 bases from J, leaving 9 bases between. CDR3 amino acids: CASSPSLNTIYF. Written as DNA, the CDR3 is TGTGCCAGCAGTCCCTCTCTGAACACCATATATTTT.

V gene TRBV7-9 combines with J gene TRBJ1-1; D not resolved. Germline V lookup: CDR1 SEHNR, CDR2 FQNEAQ (reference sequence). The CDR3 runs 14 residues. With 7 bases removed from V and 4 bases from J, the gap between germline ends came to 16 bases. The CDR3 DNA follows: TGTGCCAGCACCTTCCTTCTCGTATCCACTGAAGCTTTCTTT. It codes for CASTFLLVSTEAFF.

This clone showed up just once. The gene calls are TRBV2 and TRBJ2-2; 10 positions agree with TRBD2. Germline CDR1 is SNHLY and CDR2 is FYNNEI. J lost 5 bases, V lost 7 bases, and 7 bases had no gene match. The CDR3 extends over 15 amino acids. CDR3 coding DNA: TGTGCCAGCAAGGCTAGCGGGGGAGAAACCGGGGAGCTGTTTTTT. This gives the protein CASKASGGETGELFF.

This clone was detected once. The V call is TRBV4-1, the J call TRBJ1-5; D is perhaps TRBD1 (5 bases). The germline gives CDR1 MGHRA, CDR2 YSYEKL. The CDR3 consists of 18 residues. Deletions cut 4 bases from V and 0 bases from J, with 19 bases between. CDR3 in DNA: TGCGCCAGCAGCCTAACACCAGGGTCCGGTAATAGCAATCAGCCCCAGCATTTT. Encoded protein: CASSLTPGSGNSNQPQHF.

The V gene is TRBV6-2 or TRBV6-3, the J gene TRBJ2-7; the D gene is possibly TRBD2 (6 bases). The CDR3 length is 14 residues. Germline V gene sequence: CDR1 MNHEY, CDR2 SVGEGT. With 6 bases removed from V and 1 base from J, the gap between germline ends came to 13 bases. The chain's CDR3 is CASSPAGRSYEQYF. DNA for the CDR3: TGTGCCAGCAGCCCCGCGGGAAGATCCTACGAGCAGTACTTC.

The chain uses TRBV5-1 and TRBJ1-2; the match to TRBD1 covers 7 bases. The CDR3 sequence is 14 residues long. The germline gives CDR1 SGHRS, CDR2 YFSETQ. The V and J ends lost 3 bases and 5 bases, in that order; junction bases with no gene match: 7. CDR3 residues: CASSYGGDRYGYTF. In DNA form, the CDR3 reads TGCGCCAGCAGCTACGGGGGGGACAGATATGGCTACACCTTC. Looking up the rest from reference TRBV5-1 and TRBJ1-2 gives the full variable domain: KAGVTQTPRYLIKTRGQQVTLSCSPISGHRSVSWYQQTPGQGLQFLFEYFSETQRNKGNFPGRFSGRQFSNSRSEMNVSTLELGDSALYLCASSYGGDRYGYTFGSGTRLTVV.

This rearrangement joins TRBV15 to TRBJ1-3, with unresolved D. The length of the CDR3 is 15 residues. With 5 bases removed from V and 0 bases from J, the gap between germline ends came to 11 bases. The germline V gene has CDR1 LNHNV and CDR2 YYDKDF (reference sequence). CDR3 in amino acids: CATSRQVLSGNTIYF. In nucleotides, the CDR3 is TGTGCCACCAGCCGCCAGGTTCTCTCTGGAAACACCATATATTTT.

The table lists this clone with a count of one. The chain has TRBV7-8 and TRBJ2-5, with D possibly being TRBD1 (7 bases). Germline V gene lookup returns CDR1 SGHVS and CDR2 FQNEAQ. The V end was cut by 4 bases, the J end by 2 bases, with 11 bases between. The CDR3 is 14 amino acids. CDR3 amino acids: CASSSTGRQETQYF. In DNA, the CDR3 is TGTGCCAGCAGCTCGACAGGGAGGCAAGAGACCCAGTACTTC. The whole variable domain, filled in from reference TRBV7-8 and TRBJ2-5, reads GAGVSQSPRYKVAKRGQDVALRCDPISGHVSLFWYQQALGQGPEFLTYFQNEAQLDKSGLPSDRFFAERPEGSVSTLKIQRTQQEDSAVYLCASSSTGRQETQYFGPGTRLLVL.

This rearrangement joins TRBV6-5 to TRBJ1-1; D is unclear. V gave up 6 bases and J gave up 10 bases, with 12 bases separating them. The CDR3 is 11 residues long. Per the germline V gene, CDR1 is MNHEY and CDR2 is SVGAGI. For the CDR3, the DNA is TGTGCCAGCAGCGGTTTACAGTCAGCTTTCTTT. It encodes CASSGLQSAFF.

The V and J genes are TRBV7-2 and TRBJ2-1; D might be TRBD2 (6 bases). This CDR3 region has 12 residues. V was pared by 5 bases and J by 13 bases, with 15 bases between. The germline V gene has CDR1 SGHTA and CDR2 FQGNSA. The chain's CDR3 is CASSGRGEPQFF. The CDR3 bases are TGTGCCAGCAGCGGGCGGGGAGAGCCCCAGTTCTTC.

The chain couples TRBV5-6 to TRBJ2-3; D is possibly TRBD1 (5 bases). CDR3 length: 14 residues. In germline, CDR1 is SGHDT, CDR2 YYEEEE. V was trimmed by 2 bases and J by 4 bases, leaving 11 bases between them. The CDR3 loop is CASSFVGAADTQYF. The CDR3 DNA follows: TGTGCCAGCAGCTTCGTAGGGGCCGCAGATACGCAGTATTTT.

The CDR3 DNA is TGTGCCAGCAGCTTAACTAGCGGGGCAGGACGGTCTGAGCAGTTCTTC. Its translation is CASSLTSGAGRSEQFF. V is TRBV7-8 and J is TRBJ2-1, with 10 bases aligning to TRBD2. Germline CDR1 reads SGHVS; CDR2 reads FQNEAQ. There are 16 residues in the CDR3. Trimming at V came to 2 bases and at J to 9 bases, leaving 10 bases not matched to a gene.

This clone has only a few counts. The chain uses TRBV6-5 and TRBJ1-5; no definite D call. Germline assignment: CDR1 MNHEY and CDR2 SVGAGI. V dropped 6 bases and J dropped 6 bases, with 18 bases sitting between them. The CDR3 is 15 residues long. The CDR3 is CASSRGRGHGQPQHF. CDR3 DNA sequence: TGTGCCAGCAGCCGCGGGCGCGGGCACGGTCAGCCCCAGCATTTT.